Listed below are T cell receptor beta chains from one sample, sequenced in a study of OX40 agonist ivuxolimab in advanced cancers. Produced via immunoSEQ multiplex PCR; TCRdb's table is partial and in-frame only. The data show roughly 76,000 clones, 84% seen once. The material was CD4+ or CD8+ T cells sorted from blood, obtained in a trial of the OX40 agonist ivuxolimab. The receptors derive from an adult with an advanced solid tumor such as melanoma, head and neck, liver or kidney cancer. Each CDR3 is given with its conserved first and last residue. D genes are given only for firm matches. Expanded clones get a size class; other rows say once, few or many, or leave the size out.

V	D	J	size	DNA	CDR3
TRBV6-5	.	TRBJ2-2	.	TGTGCCAGCCGGACCGGGACCCACATCGGGGAGCTGTTTTTT	CASRTGTHIGELFF
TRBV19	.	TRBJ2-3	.	TGTGCCAGTACTCGGACAGCCCTTAACACAGATACGCAGTATTTT	CASTRTALNTDTQYF
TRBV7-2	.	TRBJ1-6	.	TGTGCCAGCAGCCCAGCTAGGGTGCGCAATTCACCCCTCCACTTT	CASSPARVRNSPLHF
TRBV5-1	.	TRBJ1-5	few	TGCGCCAGCAGCTTGGCTGGGGGGGGTCAGCCCCAGCATTTT	CASSLAGGGQPQHF
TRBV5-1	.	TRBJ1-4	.	TGCGCCAGCAGCTTGTCGCTTTCCATCGGGGATGAAAAACTGTTTTTT	CASSLSLSIGDEKLFF
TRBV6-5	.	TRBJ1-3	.	TGTGCCAGCAGGGACCAACTCACTGGAAACACCATATATTTT	CASRDQLTGNTIYF
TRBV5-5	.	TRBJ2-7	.	TGTGCCAGCAGACTAGAACGGACTCCTTCCTACGAGCAGTACTTC	CASRLERTPSYEQYF
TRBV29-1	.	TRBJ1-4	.	TGCAGCGTTGGACAGTTTAATGAAAAACTGTTTTTT	CSVGQFNEKLFF
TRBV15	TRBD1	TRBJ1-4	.	TGTGCCACCAGCAGGGTGGGACAGGGGAAAGTAACTAATGAAAAACTGTTTTTT	CATSRVGQGKVTNEKLFF
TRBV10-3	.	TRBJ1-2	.	TGTGCCATCAGTGCGACTAACAGGGTAAATGGCTACACCTTC	CAISATNRVNGYTF
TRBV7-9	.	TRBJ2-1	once	TGTGCCAGCAGCTTAGATCTCGCAGGTTACAATGAGCAGTTCTTC	CASSLDLAGYNEQFF
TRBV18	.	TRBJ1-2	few	TGTGCCAGCTCCCTTAGGACAGAGAGCTATGGCTACACCTTC	CASSLRTESYGYTF
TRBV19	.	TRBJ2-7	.	TGTGCCAGTAGTATAGAAGGGACCGCCGCTACCTACGAGCAGTACTTC	CASSIEGTAATYEQYF
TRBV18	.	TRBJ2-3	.	TGTGCCAGCTCACCAACTAGCACAGATACGCAGTATTTT	CASSPTSTDTQYF
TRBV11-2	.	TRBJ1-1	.	TGCGCCAGCAGCTTCCAGGGAGAGGGCACTGAAGCTTTCTTT	CASSFQGEGTEAFF
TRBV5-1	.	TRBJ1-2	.	TGCGCCAGCAGCTTGGATGGGAATAGGGGTGGCTACACCTTC	CASSLDGNRGGYTF
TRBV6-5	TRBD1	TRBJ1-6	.	TGTGCCAGCAGTTACTCCTTGGGACAGGATAATTCACCCCTCCACTTT	CASSYSLGQDNSPLHF
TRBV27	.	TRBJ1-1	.	TGTGCCAGCAGTTTTATCGGGAGGACGAACACTGAAGCTTTCTTT	CASSFIGRTNTEAFF
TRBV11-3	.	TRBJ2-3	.	TGTGCCAGCAGCTTAGACGGGGGCACAGATACGCAGTATTTT	CASSLDGGTDTQYF
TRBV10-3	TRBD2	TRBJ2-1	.	TGTGCCTCATCACTAAGTAGCGGGACTTACAATGAGCAGTTCTTC	CASSLSSGTYNEQFF
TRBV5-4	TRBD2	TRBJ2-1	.	TGTGCCAGCAGCTCATGGGGAGGGCCAAATGAGCAGTTCTTC	CASSSWGGPNEQFF
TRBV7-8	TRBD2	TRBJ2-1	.	TGTGCCAGCAGCTCGTTGACTAGCGGGGTGGGTGAGCAGTTCTTC	CASSSLTSGVGEQFF
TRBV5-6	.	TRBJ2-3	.	TGTGCCAGCAGCTTTTGGGACCGCAGCACAGATACGCAGTATTTT	CASSFWDRSTDTQYF
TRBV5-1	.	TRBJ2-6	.	TGCGCCAGCAGCTTCGGTGAGTCTGGGGCCAACGTCCTGACTTTC	CASSFGESGANVLTF
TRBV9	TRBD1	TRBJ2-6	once	TGTGCCAGCAGCACCAGAGGGACAGGGGGCAGAGCTGGGGCCAACGTCCTGACTTTC	CASSTRGTGGRAGANVLTF
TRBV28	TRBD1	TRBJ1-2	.	TGTGCCAGCAGACCAGGACAGGGACTAATCAATTCTAACTATGGCTACACCTTC	CASRPGQGLINSNYGYTF
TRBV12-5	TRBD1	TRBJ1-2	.	TGTGCTAGTGGTTCGACAGGGGGGTATGGCTACACCTTC	CASGSTGGYGYTF
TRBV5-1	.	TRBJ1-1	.	TGCGCCAGCAGCTTGGAGGGACTGGGGAGGGGCACTGAAGCTTTCTTT	CASSLEGLGRGTEAFF
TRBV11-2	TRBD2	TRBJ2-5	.	TGTGCCAGCAGCCCCACCGGGGGGAGACAGACCCAGTACTTC	CASSPTGGRQTQYF
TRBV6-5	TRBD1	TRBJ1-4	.	TGTGCCAGCAGAGACAGGGTAGAGGAAAAACTGTTTTTT	CASRDRVEEKLFF
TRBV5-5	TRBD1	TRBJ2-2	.	TGTGCCAGCAGCTTGGGGATAGGGACAGAGAACACCGGGGAGCTGTTTTTT	CASSLGIGTENTGELFF
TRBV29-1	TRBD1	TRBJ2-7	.	TGCAGCGTTGAAGATTTCGGGACAGGGGGCGCATCCGAGCAGTACTTC	CSVEDFGTGGASEQYF
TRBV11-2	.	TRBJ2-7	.	TGTGCCAGCAGCCCGGGACCAGGGCGCGAGCAGTACTTC	CASSPGPGREQYF
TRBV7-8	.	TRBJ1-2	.	TGTGCCAGCAGCCCGACGTCGGTTGGGAACTATGGCTACACCTTC	CASSPTSVGNYGYTF
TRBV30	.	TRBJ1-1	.	TGTGCCTTTATCCCCTTTCGACGCCGGGCTTTCTTT	CAFIPFRRRAFF
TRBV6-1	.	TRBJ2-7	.	TGTGCCAGCAGTGAAATGGAGGGATATGGCGAGCAGTACTTC	CASSEMEGYGEQYF
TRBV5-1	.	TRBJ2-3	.	TGCGCCAGCAGCTTGGCAGGAGGGCGCACAGATACGCAGTATTTT	CASSLAGGRTDTQYF
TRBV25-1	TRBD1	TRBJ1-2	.	TGTGCCAGCACCAGGACAGGGAACTATGGCTACACCTTC	CASTRTGNYGYTF
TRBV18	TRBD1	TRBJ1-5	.	TGTGCCAGCTCACTTGGGCCGGGACAGTATGGTGCACCCAGCGTTTATAGCAATCAGCCCCAGCATTTT	CASSLGPGQYGAPSVYSNQPQHF
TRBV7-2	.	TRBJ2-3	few	TGTGCCAGCAGCTTCAGAGGGGGTTTCACAGATACGCAGTATTTT	CASSFRGGFTDTQYF
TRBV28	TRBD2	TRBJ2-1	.	TGTGCCAGCAGTTTGAGTGGCGGGGGGGCAGGTGAGCAGTTCTTC	CASSLSGGGAGEQFF
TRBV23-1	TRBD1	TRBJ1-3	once	TGCGCCAGCAGTCAATTTGGGCAGGGAGGGCCGGACAGGATCTCTGGAAACACCATATATTTT	CASSQFGQGGPDRISGNTIYF
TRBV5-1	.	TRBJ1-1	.	TGCGCCAGCAGCTTGGATCCACTTGCTGAAGCTTTCTTT	CASSLDPLAEAFF
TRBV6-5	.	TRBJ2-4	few	TGTGCCAGCAGTTACTCGAACCAGGGAACCAAAAACATTCAGTACTTC	CASSYSNQGTKNIQYF
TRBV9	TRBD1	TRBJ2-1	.	TGTGCCAGCAGCGTTCGGACAGGACTCCCCAATGAGCAGTTCTTC	CASSVRTGLPNEQFF
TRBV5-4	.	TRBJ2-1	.	TGTGCCAGCAGCTTGGGGACCGATTACAATGAGCAGTTCTTC	CASSLGTDYNEQFF
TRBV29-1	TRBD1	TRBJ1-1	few	TGCAGCGTGGGGGACAGGGGGCGAAACACTGAAGCTTTCTTT	CSVGDRGRNTEAFF
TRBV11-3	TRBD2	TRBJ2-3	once	TGTGCCAGCAGCTTAGTCGGGGGGACAGATACGCAGTATTTT	CASSLVGGTDTQYF
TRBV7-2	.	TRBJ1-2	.	TGTGCCAGCAGCTTAGGGGCCGGCTACACCTTC	CASSLGAGYTF
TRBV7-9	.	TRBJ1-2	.	TGTGCCAGCAGCTTAGAAGGGGGTAACTATGGCTACACCTTC	CASSLEGGNYGYTF
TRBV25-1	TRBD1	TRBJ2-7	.	TGTGCCAGCAAGTACCAGGGGGCAATGTTTTTC	CASKYQGAMFF
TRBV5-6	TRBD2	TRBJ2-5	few	TGTGCCAGCAGCGGTAAAGGACTAGCAGAAGAGACCCAGTACTTC	CASSGKGLAEETQYF
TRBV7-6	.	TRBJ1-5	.	TGTGCCAGCAGCGACACTAGCAATCAGCCCCAGCATTTT	CASSDTSNQPQHF
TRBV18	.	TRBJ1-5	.	TGTGCCAGCTCACCAAGGCAGGGGCTGAGCAATCAGCCCCAGCATTTT	CASSPRQGLSNQPQHF
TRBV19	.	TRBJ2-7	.	TGTGCCAGTAGTATAGAGATGGAGGGGCCCTACGAGCAGTACTTC	CASSIEMEGPYEQYF
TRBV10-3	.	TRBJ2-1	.	TGTGCCATCAGTCCGATCCTAGGTCGGGGACTCAATGAGCAGTTCTTC	CAISPILGRGLNEQFF
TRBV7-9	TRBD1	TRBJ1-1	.	TGTGCCAGCAGCTTATTTAGGACAGGGGATGGTAACACTGAAGCTTTCTTT	CASSLFRTGDGNTEAFF
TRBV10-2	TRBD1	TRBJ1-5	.	TGCGCCAGCAGTGATTTGGGGACAGGGCCCCAAAATCAGCCCCAGCATTTT	CASSDLGTGPQNQPQHF
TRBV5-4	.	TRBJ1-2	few	TGTGCCAGCAGCTTCGGCAGGGAGAACTATGGCTACACCTTC	CASSFGRENYGYTF